The rows below give T cell receptor beta chains drawn from one sample of a study of control samples from healthy donors and cancer patients. Assay used: immunoSEQ multiplex PCR; TCRdb lists only in-frame clones, some missing. The table has 160,000 or so clones, roughly 94% seen once. Sequenced sample: blood. The receptors originated from a woman aged 40 to 50 in good health. CDR3s include the opening cysteine and the closing phenylalanine or tryptophan. The order of the fields is V gene, J gene, clone size, CDR3 length, D gene, CDR3 DNA, CDR3 protein. The D gene is left open where the match is weak. Size values are once, few and many counts, or a class for expanded clones, and some rows have none.

>TRBV6-5|TRBJ2-6|once|13|.
TGTGCCAGCAGTTCCCCAGGACCGAACGTCCTGACTTTC
CASSSPGPNVLTF
>TRBV5-1|TRBJ1-2|.|15|TRBD1
TGCGCCAGCAGCTTGACAGGGAGACAGGGCGTTGGCTACACCTTC
CASSLTGRQGVGYTF
>TRBV7-9|TRBJ1-1|once|14|.
TGTGCCAGCAGTAAGACACCAGAGAACACTGAAGCTTTCTTT
CASSKTPENTEAFF
>TRBV18|TRBJ1-2|.|14|TRBD1
TGTGCCAGCTCACCCGGGCGACAGGGAGGCGGCTACACCTTC
CASSPGRQGGGYTF
>TRBV19|TRBJ1-2|.|13|.
TGTGCCAGTAAGGGACTCAACGGCTATGGCTACACCTTC
CASKGLNGYGYTF
>TRBV7-6|TRBJ1-5|.|18|TRBD1
TGTGCCAGCAGCCCCGGCCCGGGACAGGGGGCGCCTGGTCAGCCCCAGCATTTT
CASSPGPGQGAPGQPQHF
>TRBV27|TRBJ1-5|.|13|TRBD1
TGTGCCAGCGGGACAGAGGCGGGTCAGCCCCAGCATTTT
CASGTEAGQPQHF
>TRBV27|TRBJ2-3|.|16|.
TGTGCCAGCAGTTTATCCTTAGCGGACTACACAGATACGCAGTATTTT
CASSLSLADYTDTQYF
>TRBV3-1/TRBV3-2|TRBJ1-4|.|14|.
TGTGCCAGCAGCCAAGCCAGGGTAGCTGAAAAACTGTTTTTT
CASSQARVAEKLFF
>TRBV9|TRBJ1-2|.|13|.
TGTGCCAGCAGCGACCGGGTCTCCTATGGCTACACCTTC
CASSDRVSYGYTF
>TRBV6-1|TRBJ1-3|.|16|.
TGTGCCAGCAGTGAAGAGAGTGGGGGCTCTGGAAACACCATATATTTT
CASSEESGGSGNTIYF
>TRBV10-3|TRBJ2-1|.|13|.
TGTGCCACTCTGGGTACCACCAGCGATGAGCAGTTCTTC
CATLGTTSDEQFF
>TRBV19|TRBJ1-2|.|16|TRBD1
TGTGCCAGTAGCTTAACCGGGACAGGGGGAAACTATGGCTACACCTTC
CASSLTGTGGNYGYTF
>TRBV5-1|TRBJ2-7|.|13|.
TGCGCCAGCAGCTTGAGGTCAAGCTACGAGCAGTACTTC
CASSLRSSYEQYF
>TRBV6-4|TRBJ1-1|.|13|TRBD1
TGTGCCAGCAGCACAGACAGGGAAGGTGAAGCTTTCTTT
CASSTDREGEAFF
>TRBV7-3|TRBJ2-1|.|17|TRBD1
TGTGCCAGCAGTTTAAACAGGGGGCCTCACTCCTACAATGAGCAGTTCTTC
CASSLNRGPHSYNEQFF
>TRBV6-5|TRBJ1-6|.|14|TRBD1
TGTGCCAGCAGCCGACAGGGTTATAATTCACCCCTCCACTTT
CASSRQGYNSPLHF
>TRBV4-3|TRBJ1-5|.|13|.
TGCGCCAGCAGCCAGGATCGGGATCAGCCCCAGCATTTT
CASSQDRDQPQHF
>TRBV2|TRBJ2-1|.|15|TRBD2
TGTGCCAGCAGTGAGTGGCGGGAGGCGGGGAATGAGCAGTTCTTC
CASSEWREAGNEQFF
>TRBV6-5|TRBJ1-5|.|14|TRBD1
TGTGCCAGCAGTCCCCAACAGGGGGATCAGCCCCAGCATTTT
CASSPQQGDQPQHF
>TRBV3-1/TRBV3-2|TRBJ2-1|.|15|TRBD2
TGTGCCAGCAGCCACCCTAGCGGGAGGTACAATGAGCAGTTCTTC
CASSHPSGRYNEQFF
>TRBV7-7|TRBJ2-3|.|15|.
TGTGCTAGCAGCTTAGTAGAGAGTAGCACAGATACGCAGTATTTT
CASSLVESSTDTQYF
>TRBV14|TRBJ2-7|.|14|.
TGTGCCAGCAGCCGAACCCTGAGTCCCTACGAGCAGTACTTC
CASSRTLSPYEQYF
>TRBV5-4|TRBJ1-2|.|14|.
TGTGCCAGCAGCCCGACAAACAGGGACTATGGCTACACCTTC
CASSPTNRDYGYTF
>TRBV12-3/TRBV12-4|TRBJ2-3|.|13|.
TGTGCCAGCAGTTTATTCCCGGCGGAAACGCAGTATTTT
CASSLFPAETQYF
>TRBV3-1/TRBV3-2|TRBJ2-7|.|12|.
TGTGCCAGCAGCCCAACTTCCTACGAGCAGTACTTC
CASSPTSYEQYF
>TRBV4-3|TRBJ1-5|.|14|.
TGCGCCAGCAGCCAAGATTTGGGGGCTCAGCCCCAGCATTTT
CASSQDLGAQPQHF
>TRBV5-4|TRBJ1-3|.|17|.
TGTGCCAGCAGCCGTCAAGGGGGGGGAGTCTCTGGAAACACCATATATTTT
CASSRQGGGVSGNTIYF
>TRBV7-2|TRBJ2-1|.|16|.
TGTGCCAGCAGCTTGACTGGCTACAACTCCTACAATGAGCAGTTCTTC
CASSLTGYNSYNEQFF
>TRBV7-8|TRBJ2-7|.|15|.
TGTGCCAGCAGCTTAGCGTCGGGGGTAACCTACGAGCAGTACTTC
CASSLASGVTYEQYF
>TRBV15|TRBJ1-2|.|15|.
TGTGCCACCAGCAGAGGGAGGAACAGGGAGAATGGCTACACCTTC
CATSRGRNRENGYTF
>TRBV5-1|TRBJ2-7|.|15|.
TGCGCCAGCAGATGGACGGTTGGCGCCTCCTACGAGCAGTACTTC
CASRWTVGASYEQYF
>TRBV27|TRBJ1-1|.|13|.
TGTGCCAGCAGTTTCCGGGGATCGGGTGAAGCTTTCTTT
CASSFRGSGEAFF
>TRBV9|TRBJ1-1|.|15|.
TGTGCCAGCTCCCCGCGGGTCGTGGGTGAAACTGAAGCTTTCTTT
CASSPRVVGETEAFF
>TRBV6-2/TRBV6-3|TRBJ2-1|.|18|TRBD2
TGTGCCAGCAGTTCCGGGACTAGCGGTATGGACCTACGCCGGGAGCAGTTCTTC
CASSSGTSGMDLRREQFF
>TRBV9|TRBJ2-2|.|13|.
TGTGCCAGCAGCGGGTCTTACACCGGGGAGCTGTTTTTT
CASSGSYTGELFF
>TRBV27|TRBJ2-1|.|15|TRBD2
TGTGCCAGCACCGCCCTTGGAGCGGGGGCCAATGAGCAGTTCTTC
CASTALGAGANEQFF
>TRBV30|TRBJ1-1|.|13|.
TGTGCCTGGGCCAGGGGCTGGGACACTGAAGCTTTCTTT
CAWARGWDTEAFF
>TRBV7-2|TRBJ1-5|.|14|.
TGTGCCAGCAGCTTAATGACGCTCGGGCAGCCCCAGCATTTT
CASSLMTLGQPQHF
>TRBV19|TRBJ1-3|.|13|.
TGTGCCAGTAATCTCCCGGGGGAAAACACCATATATTTT
CASNLPGENTIYF
>TRBV9|TRBJ1-2|few|13|.
TGTGCCAGCACCTTGGGGGGTGGGGGTGGCTACACCTTC
CASTLGGGGGYTF
>TRBV30|TRBJ1-2|.|13|.
TGTGCCTGGAGTGTGAGGGAGAACTATGGCTACACCTTC
CAWSVRENYGYTF